The 7 T cell receptor beta chains below all came from one sample that was sequenced in a study of radiotherapy plus CTLA-4 blockade in lung cancer. Assay: immunoSEQ multiplex PCR; the TCRdb copy retains only in-frame clones and omits some. The data contain around 43,000 clones, about 74% of them singletons. The sample here was peripheral blood, taken from a patient treated with radiotherapy plus ipilimumab. The source is a human donor with non-small cell lung cancer who had stable disease on radiotherapy plus ipilimumab.

V and J are TRBV10-3 and TRBJ2-1; 8 nucleotides line up with TRBD2. J gave up 4 bases and V 3 bases, and 2 bases lay outside the gene matches. CDR3 length equals 14 residues. CDR1 ENHRY and CDR2 SYGVKD come from the germline V gene. The CDR3 DNA is TGTGCCATCAGTGATAGCGGGGCTTACAATGAGCAGTTCTTC. Translation gives CAISDSGAYNEQFF.

The CDR3 region has the DNA TGTGCCAGCAGCTTAGGGACAGGGTCCTACGAGCAGTACTTC. This codes for CASSLGTGSYEQYF. The J gene is TRBJ2-7, the V gene TRBV7-9, with TRBD1 matching over 8 bases. The V gene's germline CDR1 is SEHNR and CDR2 FQNEAQ (reference sequence). The CDR3 is 14 amino acids. V dropped 1 base and J dropped 1; count of bases not matched to a gene: 0. The full variable domain, rest sourced from reference TRBV7-9 and TRBJ2-7, is DTGVSQNPRHKITKRGQNVTFRCDPISEHNRLYWYRQTLGQGPEFLTYFQNEAQLEKSRLLSDRFSAERPKGSFSTLEIQRTEQGDSAMYLCASSLGTGSYEQYFGPGTRLTVT.

The V call is TRBV5-1, the J call TRBJ2-3; possibly TRBD2 for D (6 bases). Trimming removed 2 bases at V and 3 bases at J, with 10 bases between. The CDR3 is 14 amino acids. The germline V gene encodes CDR1 SGHRS and CDR2 YFSETQ. The CDR3 region has the DNA TGCGCCAGCAGCTTCCGGGACTGGACAGATACGCAGTATTTT. The encoded protein is CASSFRDWTDTQYF.

The chain uses TRBV11-3 and TRBJ2-7, with 8 bases that match TRBD1. The J segment lost 4 bases and the V segment lost 8 bases, leaving 10 bases of the junction unmatched. In germline, CDR1 is SGHNT, CDR2 YENEEA. The CDR3 has 14 amino acids. The CDR3 DNA is TGTGCCAGCGCACCTGACAGGGGTACGTACGAGCAGTACTTC. Its translation is CASAPDRGTYEQYF.

The chain couples TRBV6-6 to TRBJ1-3, with a weak D call TRBD1 (6 bases). Germline CDR1 is MNHNY and CDR2 is SVGAGI (reference sequence). V lost 6 bases and J 2 bases, leaving 14 bases between the germline ends. The CDR3 is 15 residues long. Here the CDR3 DNA reads TGTGCCAGCAGATCCCCCGGGACACCTGGAAACACCATATATTTT. Translated: CASRSPGTPGNTIYF.

The rearrangement joins TRBV6-6 to TRBJ2-5, with 8 bases aligning to TRBD1. The end of the DNA is better explained by TRBJ2-7, so the J call may be wrong. The germline V gene has CDR1 MNHNY and CDR2 SVGAGI (reference sequence). This CDR3 spans 14 amino acids. In DNA, the CDR3 is TGTGCCAGCAGTTCCACGACAGGGGTCTACGAGCAGTACTTC. Translation: CASSSTTGVYEQYF.

V and J are TRBV19 and TRBJ2-6; TRBD2 might be the D (6 bases). The V end was cut by 1 base, the J end by 1 base, with 14 bases between. The CDR3 covers 18 residues. CDR1 and CDR2 (germline): LNHDA, SQIVND (reference sequence). The CDR3 nucleotides are TGTGCCAGTAGTATAGTCGGGGGTAGTAATTCTGGGGCCAACGTCCTGACTTTC. As protein: CASSIVGGSNSGANVLTF.